This entry describes one T cell receptor (beta chain). Its antigen remains unidentified. The data were taken from a study of cytomegalovirus exposure and HLA in healthy donors. Study observations and caveats: As a later analysis showed, a missense DCLRE1C variant was linked to trimming of TCR beta V- and J-genes. In presence/absence analyses, roughly uniform sequencing depth across donors was assumed.

Trimming left V 6 bases short and J 5 bases short, with 9 bases between. CDR1 KGHSH and CDR2 LQKENI come from the germline V gene. CDR3 size: 12 residues. 13 Jbeta primers and 60 Vbeta primers were used for the PCR. Produced via immunoSEQ multiplex PCR; TCRdb's table is partial and in-frame only. Of about 140,000 clones in the sample, around 72% were seen once. The TCR was taken from a man aged 40-50 years in good health and CMV-seronegative. Sequenced input: PBMCs. This chain connects TRBV18 to TRBJ2-3, with unresolved D. CDR3 sequence: CASSLGEDTQYF. The CDR3, as DNA: TGTGCCAGCTCGCTAGGTGAAGATACGCAGTATTTT.